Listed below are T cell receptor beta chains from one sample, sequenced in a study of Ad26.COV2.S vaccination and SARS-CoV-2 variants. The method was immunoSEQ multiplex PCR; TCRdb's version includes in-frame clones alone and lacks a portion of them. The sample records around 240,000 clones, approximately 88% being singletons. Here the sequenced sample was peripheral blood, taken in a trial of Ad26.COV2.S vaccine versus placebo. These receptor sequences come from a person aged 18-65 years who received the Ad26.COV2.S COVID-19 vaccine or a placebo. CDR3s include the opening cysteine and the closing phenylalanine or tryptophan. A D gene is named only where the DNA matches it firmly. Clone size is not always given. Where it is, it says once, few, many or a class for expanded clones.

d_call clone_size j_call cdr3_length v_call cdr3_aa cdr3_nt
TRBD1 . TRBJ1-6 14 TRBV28 CASSPGTGYSPLHF TGTGCCAGCAGCCCCGGGACAGGGTATTCACCCCTCCACTTT
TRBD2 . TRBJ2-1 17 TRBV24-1 CATSDSRGLAGGREQFF TGTGCCACCAGTGATTCGAGGGGACTAGCGGGAGGAAGGGAGCAGTTCTTC
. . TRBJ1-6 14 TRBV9 CASSVAGLNSPLHF TGTGCCAGCAGCGTAGCAGGTCTCAATTCACCCCTCCACTTT
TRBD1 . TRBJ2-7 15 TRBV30 CAWSSGQGNSYEQYF TGTGCCTGGAGTAGCGGACAGGGGAACTCCTACGAGCAGTACTTC
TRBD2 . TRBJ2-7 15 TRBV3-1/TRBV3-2 CASSLGAGVSYEQYF TGTGCCAGCAGCCTTGGAGCGGGAGTGTCCTACGAGCAGTACTTC
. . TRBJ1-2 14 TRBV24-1 CATSDSWTVDGYTF TGTGCCACCAGTGATTCATGGACAGTAGATGGCTACACCTTC
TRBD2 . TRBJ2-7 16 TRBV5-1 CASSSLAGGRFNEQYF TGCGCCAGCAGCTCTCTAGCGGGAGGGCGATTCAACGAGCAGTACTTC
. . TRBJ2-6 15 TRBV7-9 CASSSIRGWANVLTF TGTGCCAGCAGCTCGATAAGGGGCTGGGCCAACGTCCTGACTTTC
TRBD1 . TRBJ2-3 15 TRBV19 CASSTGGPFTDTQYF TGTGCCAGTAGCACAGGGGGCCCTTTCACAGATACGCAGTATTTT
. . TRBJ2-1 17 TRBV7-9 CASSSLGGRAPGGEQFF TGTGCCAGCAGCTCTTTGGGGGGCAGGGCCCCTGGGGGTGAGCAGTTCTTC
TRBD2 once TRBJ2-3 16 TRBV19 CASSRGLAGGTDTQYF TGTGCCAGTAGCCGGGGACTAGCGGGGGGCACAGATACGCAGTATTTT
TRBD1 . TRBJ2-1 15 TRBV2 CASNEGAGRENEQFF TGTGCCAGCAACGAGGGGGCAGGGAGAGAGAATGAGCAGTTCTTC
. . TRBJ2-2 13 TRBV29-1 CSAKVLLAGELFF TGCAGCGCTAAGGTTTTGTTGGCCGGGGAGCTGTTTTTT
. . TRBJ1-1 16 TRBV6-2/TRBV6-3 CASSYSNRLPSTEAFF TGTGCCAGCAGTTACTCGAACAGGCTACCCAGCACTGAAGCTTTCTTT
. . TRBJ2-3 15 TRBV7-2 CASSLSSGFTDTQYF TGTGCCAGCAGCCTCAGTAGCGGATTCACAGATACGCAGTATTTT
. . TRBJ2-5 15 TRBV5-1 CASSLEQGPLETQYF TGCGCCAGCAGCCTAGAACAGGGACCTTTGGAGACCCAGTACTTC
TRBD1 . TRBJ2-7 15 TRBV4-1 CASSSQPGQGYEQYF TGCGCCAGCAGCTCACAACCGGGACAGGGCTACGAGCAGTACTTC